What follows is one TCR beta chain and its context. This CDR3 is also generated by other DNA sequences in the sample. With 6 bases removed from V and 3 bases from J, the gap between germline ends came to 9 bases. Per the germline V gene, CDR1 is MDHEN and CDR2 is SYDVKM. CDR3 length: 13 residues. These data belong to a study of Ad26.COV2.S vaccination and SARS-CoV-2 variants. Across the whole study: Once, or twice with 56 days between doses, Ad26.COV2.S was given intramuscularly.

Described treatment: around 19 received Ad26.COV2.S at low or high dose, single or two shots; about 5 received placebo; per-sample allocation not given. Day 63 following the first vaccine or placebo injection was when the samples were taken. Participants' vaccine, an Ad26 vector, delivered Wuhan-strain SARS-CoV-2 spike. The table came from immunoSEQ multiplex PCR; TCRdb's copy has only in-frame clones and leaves some out. The profile shows hundreds of thousands of clones, nearly 90% of them singletons. This sample comprised peripheral blood, obtained in a trial of Ad26.COV2.S vaccine versus placebo. This receptor was identified in a person aged 18 to 65 who received the Ad26.COV2.S COVID-19 vaccine or a placebo. V is TRBV28 and J is TRBJ2-1; D tentatively reads TRBD1 or TRBD2 (5 bases each). The CDR3: CASRGDRYNEQFF. In DNA form, the CDR3 reads TGTGCCAGCAGGGGGGACCGCTACAATGAGCAGTTCTTC. Looking up the rest from reference TRBV28 and TRBJ2-1 gives the full variable domain: DVKVTQSSRYLVKRTGEKVFLECVQDMDHENMFWYRQDPGLGLRLIYFSYDVKMKEKGDIPEGYSVSREKKERFSLILESASTNQTSMYLCASRGDRYNEQFFGPGTRLTVL.